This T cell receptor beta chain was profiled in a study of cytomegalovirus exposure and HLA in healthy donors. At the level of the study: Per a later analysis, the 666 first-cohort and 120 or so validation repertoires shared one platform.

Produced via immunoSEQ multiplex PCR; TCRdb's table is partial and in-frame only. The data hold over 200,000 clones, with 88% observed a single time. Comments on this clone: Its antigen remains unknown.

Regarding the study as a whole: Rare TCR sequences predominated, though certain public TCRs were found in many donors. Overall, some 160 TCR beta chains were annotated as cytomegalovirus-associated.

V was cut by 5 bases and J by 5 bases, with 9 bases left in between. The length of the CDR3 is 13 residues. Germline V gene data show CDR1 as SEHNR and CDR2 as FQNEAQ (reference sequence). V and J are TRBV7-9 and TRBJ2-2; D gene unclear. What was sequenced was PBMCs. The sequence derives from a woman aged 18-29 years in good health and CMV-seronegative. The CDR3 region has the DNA TGTGCCAGCAGCGATTCGGTGACCGGGGAGCTGTTTTTT. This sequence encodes CASSDSVTGELFF.